Sequencing of this TCR beta chain was carried out in a study of identical twins. TCRdb analysed the 5' RACE reads with MiXCR anew, one entry per CDR3 protein. The sample has 1.5 million to 2 million distinct CDR3 sequences, around a third seen once. In germline, CDR1 is SGDLS, CDR2 YYNGEE. Losses at the gene ends were 4 bases for V and 5 bases for J; bases not matched to a gene: 11. The CDR3 runs 17 residues. Material for sequencing was cord blood. The chain is built from TRBV9 and TRBJ2-1, with TRBD2 matching 11 bases. The receptor was derived from a newborn girl in good health. For the CDR3, the DNA is TGTGCCAGCAGCCCGTATCGGCTAGCGGGGGGACACAATGAGCAGTTCTTC. This gives the protein CASSPYRLAGGHNEQFF.